This TCR beta chain is drawn from a study of CD8 T cells in Susac syndrome. Findings and limits, study-wide: Clonal expansion of Susac CD8+ cells peaked in TEMRA cells, and it also peaked in active patients.

Reverse transcription used roughly 0.45 to 1 ug RNA and random hexamers. By means of immunoSEQ multiplex PCR, TCR beta CDR3 spanning 54 Vbeta and 13 Jbeta underwent amplification. One entry per CDR3 protein results from TCRdb running MiXCR on the immunoSEQ multiplex PCR reads. Of 70,000 to 100,000 distinct CDR3 sequences in the sample, around 96% were seen once. Of note for this clonotype: Its antigen is currently unknown.

Sequencing of TCR beta was performed on blood CD8+ T cells and on blood CD4+ T cells. TEMRA cells were FACS-enriched and CD8+ and CD4+ T cells negatively isolated. The CDR3 covers 15 residues. Trimming shortened V by 1 base and J by 3 bases, and 10 bases separated the two germline ends. Germline CDR1 and CDR2: MGHRA and YSYEKL. This chain connects TRBV4-1 to TRBJ1-5; possible D gene TRBD1, 6 bases. The specimen was CD8+ T cells from PBMCs. The sequence came from a human donor with Susac syndrome. CDR3 sequence: CASSQGQADNQPQHF. As DNA, the CDR3 is TGCGCCAGCAGCCAAGGACAGGCGGACAATCAGCCCCAGCATTTT.